Listed here are 26 T cell receptor beta chains from one sample, sequenced in a study of blood T cell repertoires in COVID-19. Produced via immunoSEQ multiplex PCR; TCRdb's table is partial and in-frame only. The data show around 130,000 clones, around 80% seen once. Sequencing input: peripheral blood. The source of these receptors is a man aged 55 to 70 with active or convalescent COVID-19.

The rearrangement uses TRBV5-1 and TRBJ2-7; TRBD2 agrees at 8 bases. The CDR3 runs to 15 residues. CDR1 and CDR2 from the germline V gene are SGHRS and YFSETQ. The ends lost 0 bases at V and 4 bases at J; junction bases unmatched: 6. CDR3 loop: CASSLDGTRLYEQYF. The CDR3 region has the DNA TGCGCCAGCAGCTTGGATGGGACTAGGTTGTACGAGCAGTACTTC.

The V call is TRBV11-2, the J call TRBJ1-1; 9 positions agree with TRBD1. V lost 6 bases, J lost 5 bases, and 7 bases stayed unmatched. The length of the CDR3 is 14 residues. The germline gives CDR1 SGHAT, CDR2 FQNNGV. DNA of the CDR3: TGTGCCAGCAGTCACACAGGGGGCCGAACTGAAGCTTTCTTT. It is translated as CASSHTGGRTEAFF.

The gene calls are TRBV27 and TRBJ2-1; D gene uncertain. The CDR3 runs to 13 residues. From germline, CDR1 is MNHEY and CDR2 SMNVEV (reference sequence). V was trimmed by 5 bases and J by 1 base, leaving 6 bases between them. This CDR3 reads CASSIRSYNEQFF. CDR3 in DNA: TGTGCCAGCAGTATACGGTCCTACAATGAGCAGTTCTTC.

The rearrangement uses TRBV7-2 and TRBJ2-7; 11 positions agree with TRBD1. This CDR3 comprises 15 residues. Germline CDR1 SGHTA, CDR2 FQGNSA. V lost 4 bases and J lost 3; bases outside the gene matches: 5. CDR3 loop: CASSWRDRGGYEQYF. In DNA form, the CDR3 reads TGTGCCAGCAGCTGGCGGGACAGGGGGGGCTACGAGCAGTACTTC.

The chain couples TRBV30 to TRBJ2-1, with a weak D call TRBD2 (5 bases). CDR1 is GTSNPN, CDR2 SVGIG, per germline (reference sequence). Trimming removed 3 bases from V and 2 bases from J, with 8 bases in between. This CDR3 contains 13 residues. The CDR3 nucleotides read TGTGCCTGGAGGGGGAGCACCTACAATGAGCAGTTCTTC. This sequence encodes CAWRGSTYNEQFF.

The chain joins TRBV19 to TRBJ2-1; 9 bases map to TRBD2. V shed 2 bases and J 9 bases; nucleotides not matched to a gene: 11. This CDR3 comprises 16 residues. In germline, CDR1 is LNHDA, CDR2 SQIVND (reference sequence). The CDR3 DNA sequence: TGTGCCAGTAGTATACTAGCGGGACCGCAGGCCTCTGAGCAGTTCTTC. As protein: CASSILAGPQASEQFF.

This chain joins TRBV5-1 and TRBJ2-4; 7 bases match TRBD1. The CDR3 is 15 residues long. The germline V gene has CDR1 SGHRS and CDR2 YFSETQ. Losses at the gene ends were 2 bases for V and 6 bases for J; bases not matched to a gene: 8. CDR3 region: CASSLGDSARNIQYF. The CDR3 nucleotides are TGCGCCAGCAGCTTAGGGGACAGTGCGAGAAACATTCAGTACTTC.

In its sample, this clone was seen once. V gene TRBV5-1 combines with J gene TRBJ2-3; perhaps TRBD1 as D (6 bases). Trimming stripped 0 bases from V and 2 bases from J, with 10 bases between. The CDR3 loop spans 15 amino acids. In germline, CDR1 is SGHRS, CDR2 YFSETQ. The CDR3 protein is CASSLGGGITDTQYF. Here the CDR3 DNA reads TGCGCCAGCAGCTTGGGAGGGGGAATCACAGATACGCAGTATTTT.

The chain has TRBV19 and TRBJ2-7; a weak D match, TRBD2 (5 bases). CDR1 LNHDA and CDR2 SQIVND come from the germline V gene (reference sequence). V gave up 2 bases and J gave up 5 bases, with 19 bases separating them. The CDR3 totals 16 residues. CDR3 nucleotide sequence: TGTGCCAGTAGTATATTCCGGGGTGGATCGGACGACGAGCAGTACTTC. This codes for CASSIFRGGSDDEQYF.

The chain carries TRBV29-1 and TRBJ2-7; TRBD2 matches at 10 bases. The CDR3 contains 19 residues. Germline V gene lookup returns CDR1 SQVTM and CDR2 ANQGSEA. The V and J ends lost 0 bases and 1 base, in that order; junction bases with no gene match: 15. The CDR3 DNA reads as TGCAGCGTTGAAGAGGGGGGAGGACTAGCGGTTCGGGCTTCCTACGAGCAGTACTTC. Protein: CSVEEGGGLAVRASYEQYF.

This clone has ten or more counts. The genes are TRBV27 and TRBJ1-5; D remains unclear. V shed 2 bases and J shed 4 bases, with 6 bases lying between them. The CDR3 is made up of 13 amino acids. Germline CDR1 is MNHEY and CDR2 is SMNVEV (reference sequence). CDR3: CASSLQMNQPQHF. For the CDR3, the DNA is TGTGCCAGCAGTTTACAGATGAATCAGCCCCAGCATTTT.

This clone was counted once. The J gene is TRBJ1-1, the V gene TRBV7-9, with TRBD1 matching over 11 bases. The germline gives CDR1 SEHNR, CDR2 FQNEAQ (reference sequence). Losses at the gene ends were 6 bases for V and 5 bases for J; bases not matched to a gene: 8. The CDR3 has 15 amino acids. CDR3: CASSRTGGVDTEAFF. CDR3 sequence (DNA): TGTGCCAGCAGTCGGACAGGGGGCGTGGATACTGAAGCTTTCTTT.

In its sample, this clone was seen a few times. This rearrangement joins TRBV2 to TRBJ1-5; no reliable D call. The CDR3 consists of 15 residues. Per the germline V gene, CDR1 is SNHLY and CDR2 is FYNNEI. V lost 7 bases to trimming and J lost 4 bases, with 17 bases between them. This CDR3 reads CASTLLGSSNQPQHF. CDR3 DNA: TGTGCCAGCACGTTGTTGGGCAGTTCAAATCAGCCCCAGCATTTT.

J is TRBJ2-7 and V is TRBV21-1; the D call of TRBD2 is as the table states it, not checked on the DNA. TRBV21-1 is tagged as a pseudogene. The CDR3 is 17 amino acids. The CDR3 loop is CASSKGTSGTFTGEQYF. CDR3 sequence (DNA): TGTGCCAGCAGCAAAGGGACTAGCGGGACATTTACGGGCGAGCAGTACTTC.

The J gene is TRBJ1-2, the V gene TRBV3-1 (or the pseudogene TRBV3-2); 7 bases line up with TRBD1. The CDR3 contains 13 residues. CDR1 and CDR2 from the germline V gene are LGHDT and YNNKEL (reference sequence). J lost 4 bases, V lost 5 bases, and 4 bases had no gene match. The CDR3: CASSVRGSYGYTF. CDR3 DNA sequence: TGTGCCAGCAGCGTCAGGGGGAGCTATGGCTACACCTTC.

CDR3 nucleotides: TGTGCCAGCAGTTTCTCGGGACTAGCCCCCTACGAGCAGTACTTC. Protein: CASSFSGLAPYEQYF. The chain uses TRBV27 and TRBJ2-7; 9 bases match TRBD2. Trimming cost V 3 bases and J 2 bases; bases outside gene matches: 5. Germline lookup yields CDR1 MNHEY and CDR2 SMNVEV (reference sequence). This CDR3 contains 15 residues.

The chain links TRBV4-3 to TRBJ2-7; 7 nucleotides agree with TRBD2. The CDR3 runs to 16 residues. J lost 2 bases, V lost 0 bases, and 7 bases had no gene match. Germline CDR1 and CDR2: LGHNA and YSLEER. CDR3 amino acids: CASSQDVAGDTYEQYF. The CDR3 nucleotides read TGCGCCAGCAGCCAAGATGTTGCGGGGGATACCTACGAGCAGTACTTC.

The chain combines TRBV27 with TRBJ1-2; D gene uncertain. This CDR3 is built from 14 residues. V was pared by 5 bases and J by 0 bases, with 10 bases between. CDR1 and CDR2 (germline): MNHEY, SMNVEV (reference sequence). The CDR3 DNA sequence: TGTGCCAGCAGTCATAACAGTCCTAACTATGGCTACACCTTC. Translated, it gives CASSHNSPNYGYTF.

This clone came up once. The chain has TRBV6-2 or TRBV6-3 and TRBJ2-7; D is possibly TRBD1 (5 bases). The V end lost 6 bases, the J end lost 0 bases, and 15 bases lay between the germline ends. CDR3 length: 15 residues. Germline loops: CDR1 MNHEY, CDR2 SVGEGT. The CDR3 spells CASSSRQMSSYEQYF. The CDR3 DNA follows: TGTGCCAGCAGCTCCCGACAGATGAGCTCCTACGAGCAGTACTTC.

With respect to this clone: The sample carries other DNA sequences with the same CDR3. The chain carries TRBV7-2 and TRBJ1-2; 7 bases line up with TRBD1. V was clipped by 4 bases and J by 4 bases; unmatched bases: 3. The length of the CDR3 is 13 residues. CDR1 and CDR2 from the germline V gene are SGHTA and FQGNSA. CDR3 in DNA: TGTGCCAGCAGCTCAGACAGGGCCTATGGCTACACCTTC. Amino acid sequence: CASSSDRAYGYTF.

V usage is TRBV27 and J usage is TRBJ1-2; weak D call: TRBD1 (6 bases). The germline V and J ends were trimmed by 5 bases and 7 bases, with 14 bases remaining between them. The germline gives CDR1 MNHEY, CDR2 SMNVEV (reference sequence). The CDR3 spans 13 residues. The CDR3 region is CASSMRGGLGYTF. The CDR3 DNA sequence: TGTGCCAGCAGTATGAGGGGGGGTCTTGGCTACACCTTC.

The rearrangement uses TRBV2 and TRBJ1-1; D call uncertain. Trimming removed 2 bases from V and 1 base from J, with 17 bases in between. This CDR3 has 17 residues. Germline-derived CDR1 and CDR2 are SNHLY and FYNNEI. CDR3 loop: CASSERRSGFGNTEAFF. The CDR3, as DNA: TGTGCCAGCAGTGAACGCCGGTCCGGGTTCGGGAACACTGAAGCTTTCTTT. The whole variable domain, remainder taken from reference TRBV2 and TRBJ1-1, is EPEVTQTPSHQVTQMGQEVILRCVPISNHLYFYWYRQILGQKVEFLVSFYNNEISEKSEIFDDQFSVERPDGSNFTLKIRSTKLEDSAMYFCASSERRSGFGNTEAFFGQGTRLTVV.

This chain uses TRBV5-6 with TRBJ2-3; no clear D. V lost 4 bases and J lost 2, with 5 bases in between. The CDR3 is 12 amino acids. Germline V lookup: CDR1 SGHDT, CDR2 YYEEEE. In DNA, the CDR3 is TGTGCCAGCAGCGGAGACACAGATACGCAGTATTTT. This encodes CASSGDTDTQYF. Full variable domain (rest looked up from reference TRBV5-6 and TRBJ2-3): DAGVTQSPTHLIKTRGQQVTLRCSPKSGHDTVSWYQQALGQGPQFIFQYYEEEERQRGNFPDRFSGHQFPNYSSELNVNALLLGDSALYLCASSGDTDTQYFGPGTRLTVL.

The genes are TRBV7-9 and TRBJ2-1; 7 positions match TRBD2. This CDR3 is 15 amino acids long. The ends lost 3 bases at V and 7 bases at J; junction bases unmatched: 9. Looked up from germline, CDR1 is SEHNR and CDR2 is FQNEAQ (reference sequence). CDR3 DNA sequence: TGTGCCAGCAGCTTCATGGCGGGAGCTACTAATGAGCAGTTCTTC. This encodes CASSFMAGATNEQFF.

The chain joins TRBV12-3 or TRBV12-4 to TRBJ1-5, with D maybe TRBD1 (5 bases). The CDR3 sequence is 13 residues long. V was shortened by 4 bases and J by 3 bases, with 7 bases between the two germline ends. CDR3 region: CASSWGTNQPQHF. CDR3 bases: TGTGCCAGCAGTTGGGGCACCAATCAGCCCCAGCATTTT.

CDR3 loop: CASSLYLEGEGSYEQYF. The CDR3 DNA reads as TGTGCCAGCAGTTTATACCTGGAGGGGGAGGGCTCCTACGAGCAGTACTTC. The chain uses TRBV28 and TRBJ2-7; D perhaps matches TRBD2 (7 bases). This CDR3 is built from 17 residues. V gave up 1 base and J gave up 0 bases, with 16 bases separating them. Germline CDR1 MDHEN, CDR2 SYDVKM.